A single sample gave rise to the 31 T cell receptor beta chains below, sequenced in a study of identifying expanded T cells in peripheral blood. TCRdb keeps only in-frame clones here, not all; method: immunoSEQ multiplex PCR. The sample includes some 65,000 clones, over 75% of them seen just once. Sequences were obtained from blood. The receptor set was obtained from a person aged 18 to 69 in good health.

J is TRBJ2-3 and V is TRBV30; D is unclear. The CDR3 length is 11 residues. CDR1 is GTSNPN and CDR2 is SVGIG in the germline V gene (reference sequence). CDR3 in DNA: TGTGTACGGAAGAGCACAGATACGCAGTATTTT. Residues: CVRKSTDTQYF.

The rearrangement links TRBV27 to TRBJ2-1, with no clear D. The germline gives CDR1 MNHEY, CDR2 SMNVEV (reference sequence). This CDR3 has 17 amino acids. The V gene lost 6 bases and the J gene lost 7 bases, with 25 bases spanning the gap. CDR3 nucleotides: TGTGCCAGCAGCCCAAGGTTGGGTAGTTATTTGTTGAATGAGCAGTTCTTC. Its translation: CASSPRLGSYLLNEQFF.

This rearrangement joins TRBV10-3 to TRBJ2-7; D unresolved. The CDR3 contains 14 residues. V lost 5 bases and J lost 0, with 11 bases in between. Germline lookup yields CDR1 ENHRY and CDR2 SYGVKD. CDR3 DNA sequence: TGTGCCATCAGTCCCAGCCCGAGCTCCTACGAGCAGTACGTC. Translated: CAISPSPSSYEQYV.

The chain couples TRBV28 to TRBJ1-2; TRBD1 agrees at 7 bases. The CDR3 covers 13 residues. V dropped 4 bases and J dropped 8; count of bases not matched to a gene: 7. CDR1 MDHEN and CDR2 SYDVKM come from the germline V gene. The CDR3 nucleotides are TGTGCCAGCAGTTATACAGGGGATTTAGGCTACACCTTC. Translated, it gives CASSYTGDLGYTF.

This chain uses TRBV14 with TRBJ2-5, with D unresolved. With 6 bases removed from V and 1 base from J, the gap between germline ends came to 12 bases. The CDR3 is 14 amino acids. The germline V gene encodes CDR1 SGHDN and CDR2 FVKESK. The CDR3 is CASSRNRAQETQYF. DNA for the CDR3: TGTGCCAGCAGTAGAAACCGGGCCCAAGAGACCCAGTACTTC.

This chain links TRBV5-4 with TRBJ1-6; D remains unclear. V lost 0 bases and J 7 bases, leaving 11 bases between the germline ends. CDR3 length: 15 amino acids. Germline V lookup: CDR1 SGHNT, CDR2 YYREEE (reference sequence). The CDR3 spells CASSLETALNSPLHF. As DNA, the CDR3 is TGTGCCAGCAGCTTGGAAACAGCATTAAATTCACCCCTCCACTTT.

This clone has just a few counts. CDR3 sequence (DNA): TGTGCCAGCAGCTTAATAGACAGGGGTAATTCACCCCTCCACTTT. It translates to CASSLIDRGNSPLHF. This rearrangement joins TRBV7-8 to TRBJ1-6; 8 nucleotides agree with TRBD1. The CDR3 length is 15 residues. V lost 2 bases to trimming and J lost 6 bases; unmatched junction nucleotides: 3. The germline CDR1 and CDR2 sequences are SGHVS and FQNEAQ.

The CDR3 DNA follows: TGTGCCAGCTCACCACCCGACAATCAGCCCCAGCATTTT. Translating gives CASSPPDNQPQHF. The chain combines TRBV18 with TRBJ1-5; no firm D call. Germline CDR1 is KGHSH and CDR2 is LQKENI. This CDR3 region has 13 residues. V lost 0 bases to trimming and J lost 3 bases, with 3 bases between them. The complete variable domain, with remaining parts taken from reference TRBV18 and TRBJ1-5, reads NAGVMQNPRHLVRRRGQEARLRCSPMKGHSHVYWYRQLPEEGLKFMVYLQKENIIDESGMPKERFSAEFPKEGPSILRIQQVVRGDSAAYFCASSPPDNQPQHFGDGTRLSIL.

V gene TRBV6-1 combines with J gene TRBJ2-1; no reliable D call. CDR3 length: 16 amino acids. Germline values: CDR1 MNHNS, CDR2 SASEGT. V lost 2 bases and J 1 base, leaving 12 bases between the germline ends. Here the CDR3 reads CASSESMGSSYNEQFF. The CDR3 DNA follows: TGTGCCAGCAGTGAATCGATGGGGTCGTCCTACAATGAGCAGTTCTTC.

This clone was recorded once. V usage is TRBV18 and J usage is TRBJ2-7; 7 bases map to TRBD1. The CDR3 length is 12 residues. Germline CDR1 reads KGHSH; CDR2 reads LQKENI. J gave up 12 bases and V 3 bases, and 8 bases lay outside the gene matches. The DNA for the CDR3 is TGTGCCAGCTCACCGAAACAGGGGTCGGGGTACTTC. Its translation: CASSPKQGSGYF.

The V gene is TRBV6-1, the J gene TRBJ1-1; D gene ambiguous. From germline, CDR1 is MNHNS and CDR2 SASEGT. This CDR3 contains 13 residues. Trimming took 3 bases from V and 7 from J, leaving 12 bases between them. The CDR3 DNA reads as TGTGCCAGCAGTGACGAGTGGACCTTTGAAGCTTTCTTT. Translating gives CASSDEWTFEAFF.

V is TRBV9 and J is TRBJ2-5, with D uncertain. The CDR3 sequence is 14 residues long. Looked up from germline, CDR1 is SGDLS and CDR2 is YYNGEE. V was clipped by 5 bases and J by 5 bases, with 16 bases between them. The CDR3 spells CASSNNNVRETQYF. For the CDR3, the DNA is TGTGCCAGCAGTAATAACAATGTCAGGGAGACCCAGTACTTC.

The V and J genes are TRBV30 and TRBJ1-4; the D gene is possibly TRBD1 (6 bases). The CDR3 contains 15 residues. Germline V gives CDR1 GTSNPN, CDR2 SVGIG (reference sequence). Trimming stripped 0 bases from V and 5 bases from J, with 13 bases between. CDR3 sequence reads: CAWSVLGAWNEKLFF. DNA of the CDR3: TGTGCCTGGAGTGTACTGGGGGCTTGGAATGAAAAACTGTTTTTT.

The chain has TRBV7-9 and TRBJ1-4, with a weak D call TRBD1 (5 bases). The germline CDR1 and CDR2 sequences are SEHNR and FQNEAQ (reference sequence). Trimming stripped 5 bases from V and 6 bases from J, with 16 bases between. The CDR3 runs 15 residues. CDR3 coding DNA: TGTGCCAGCAGCCCCAGCGGCAGGGTAGATGAAAAACTGTTTTTT. Translated, it gives CASSPSGRVDEKLFF. Together with reference TRBV7-9 and TRBJ1-4, the CDR3 gives the full variable domain: DTGVSQNPRHKITKRGQNVTFRCDPISEHNRLYWYRQTLGQGPEFLTYFQNEAQLEKSRLLSDRFSAERPKGSFSTLEIQRTEQGDSAMYLCASSPSGRVDEKLFFGSGTQLSVL.

J is TRBJ1-1 and V is TRBV9; no firm D call. The CDR3 is 14 residues long. The ends were cut back, 0 bases at V and 2 bases at J, with 8 bases in the middle. Germline V lookup: CDR1 SGDLS, CDR2 YYNGEE. CDR3 in DNA: TGTGCCAGCAGCGTAGGACTGCTTAACACTGAAGCTTTCTTT. It is translated as CASSVGLLNTEAFF.

The chain is built from TRBV29-1 and TRBJ2-7; the match to TRBD1 covers 7 bases. V dropped 4 bases and J dropped 3; count of bases not matched to a gene: 9. The CDR3 consists of 14 residues. CDR1 and CDR2 from the germline V gene are SQVTM and ANQGSEA. Written as DNA, the CDR3 is TGCAGCGTTGGGACCCGGGACAGATACTACGAGCAGTACTTC. Encoded protein: CSVGTRDRYYEQYF.

The CDR3 spells CASSSVQGVNTEAFF. CDR3 nucleotides: TGCGCCAGCAGCTCGGTACAGGGGGTGAACACTGAAGCTTTCTTT. The chain uses TRBV5-1 and TRBJ1-1, with 8 bases that match TRBD1. Germline V gene data show CDR1 as SGHRS and CDR2 as YFSETQ. The CDR3 contains 15 residues. V dropped 3 bases and J dropped 0; count of bases not matched to a gene: 4.

V is TRBV30 and J is TRBJ1-4; weak D call: TRBD1 (6 bases). The CDR3 spans 15 residues. The germline V and J ends were trimmed by 1 base and 1 base, with 10 bases remaining between them. Germline V gene lookup returns CDR1 GTSNPN and CDR2 SVGIG (reference sequence). The CDR3 sequence is CAWSAQQGTNEKLFF. CDR3 DNA: TGTGCCTGGAGTGCTCAACAGGGAACTAATGAAAAACTGTTTTTT. Full variable domain (missing parts from reference TRBV30 and TRBJ1-4): SQTIHQWPATLVQPVGSPLSLECTVEGTSNPNLYWYRQAAGRGLQLLFYSVGIGQISSEVPQNLSASRPQDRQFILSSKKLLLSDSGFYLCAWSAQQGTNEKLFFGSGTQLSVL.

V usage is TRBV29-1 and J usage is TRBJ2-7; 9 bases map to TRBD2. Germline V gives CDR1 SQVTM, CDR2 ANQGSEA. The V and J ends lost 4 bases and 0 bases, in that order; junction bases with no gene match: 7. There are 15 residues in the CDR3. The CDR3 DNA is TGCAGCGTTGTAGGCCTAGCGGGACTCTCCTACGAGCAGTACTTC. Its translation is CSVVGLAGLSYEQYF.

The chain combines TRBV5-1 with TRBJ2-1, with D hard to call. The CDR3 is 12 amino acids. Germline lookup yields CDR1 SGHRS and CDR2 YFSETQ. Between the trimmed V and J ends, which lost 1 base and 7 bases, there was a span of 6 bases. The CDR3 sequence is CASSLSLNEQFF. In DNA form, the CDR3 reads TGCGCCAGCAGCTTGAGCCTAAATGAGCAGTTCTTC.

The V and J genes are TRBV11-3 and TRBJ2-7; D might be TRBD2 (5 bases). The CDR3 is 12 amino acids. CDR1 is SGHNT, CDR2 YENEEA, per germline. Between the trimmed V and J ends, which lost 4 bases and 5 bases, there was a span of 9 bases. CDR3 loop: CASSSWENEQYF. The CDR3 coding sequence is TGTGCCAGCAGCTCGTGGGAGAACGAGCAGTACTTC.

The rearrangement uses TRBV5-1 and TRBJ2-5, with TRBD2 matching over 10 bases. With V trimmed by 6 bases and J by 3 bases, 5 bases remained unmatched. This CDR3 contains 14 residues. CDR1 is SGHRS and CDR2 is YFSETQ in the germline V gene. The CDR3 reads CASKASGGEETQYF. The CDR3 DNA reads as TGCGCCAGCAAGGCTAGCGGGGGAGAAGAGACCCAGTACTTC. The full variable domain, rest sourced from reference TRBV5-1 and TRBJ2-5, is KAGVTQTPRYLIKTRGQQVTLSCSPISGHRSVSWYQQTPGQGLQFLFEYFSETQRNKGNFPGRFSGRQFSNSRSEMNVSTLELGDSALYLCASKASGGEETQYFGPGTRLLVL.

This clone was found a few times. The chain couples TRBV4-1 to TRBJ1-6; D is uncertain. Germline lookup yields CDR1 MGHRA and CDR2 YSYEKL. The ends were cut back, 0 bases at V and 5 bases at J, with 17 bases in the middle. The CDR3 contains 18 residues. CDR3 sequence (DNA): TGCGCCAGCAGCCAAGAGTCCTCCCATCTTCGGGATAATTCACCCCTCCACTTT. Amino acid sequence: CASSQESSHLRDNSPLHF.

The chain joins TRBV6-1 to TRBJ2-1, with 11 bases lining up with TRBD2. The CDR3 extends over 15 amino acids. Trimming at V came to 2 bases and at J to 8 bases, leaving 5 bases not matched to a gene. Germline CDR1 is MNHNS and CDR2 is SASEGT. CDR3 in amino acids: CASSEHSGRVYEQFF. In DNA form, the CDR3 reads TGTGCCAGCAGTGAACATAGCGGGAGGGTCTATGAGCAGTTCTTC.

The J gene is TRBJ2-7, the V gene TRBV5-4, with a weak D call TRBD2 (5 bases). Germline CDR1 and CDR2: SGHNT and YYREEE (reference sequence). The CDR3 consists of 15 residues. Trimming pared 6 bases from V and 2 bases from J, leaving 18 bases between. In DNA, the CDR3 is TGTGCCAGCACCCTGGGGATCGGAGGTCCCTACGAGCAGTACTTC. Translation: CASTLGIGGPYEQYF. The full variable domain, its missing parts supplied by reference TRBV5-4 and TRBJ2-7, is ETGVTQSPTHLIKTRGQQVTLRCSSQSGHNTVSWYQQALGQGPQFIFQYYREEENGRGNFPPRFSGLQFPNYSSELNVNALELDDSALYLCASTLGIGGPYEQYFGPGTRLTVT.

This clone was counted a few times. J is TRBJ2-2 and V is TRBV7-9; D could derive from TRBD1 or TRBD2 (6 bases each). CDR1 and CDR2 from the germline V gene are SEHNR and FQNEAQ (reference sequence). The CDR3 totals 14 residues. CDR3 loop: CALRGTSNTGELFF. DNA for the CDR3: TGTGCTTTAAGGGGGACTTCGAACACCGGGGAGCTGTTTTTT.

This CDR3 reads CASSTEGAETQYF. The DNA of the CDR3 is TGTGCCAGTAGTACAGAGGGGGCCGAGACCCAGTACTTC. This chain joins TRBV19 and TRBJ2-5; 7 positions agree with TRBD1. CDR1 and CDR2 (germline): LNHDA, SQIVND (reference sequence). Trimming cost V 4 bases and J 5 bases; bases outside gene matches: 4. This CDR3 has 13 amino acids.

CDR3 bases: TGTGCCAGCAGCTTGGCCGCGAGAGGCGGGACTAATGAAAAACTGTTTTTT. The encoded protein is CASSLAARGGTNEKLFF. This chain uses TRBV5-4 with TRBJ1-4, with D hard to call. Germline V gene data show CDR1 as SGHNT and CDR2 as YYREEE (reference sequence). V was shortened by 0 bases and J by 2 bases, with 14 bases between the two germline ends. There are 17 residues in the CDR3.

The count of this clone is one. The chain links TRBV28 to TRBJ1-2; no clear D gene. CDR1 and CDR2 from the germline V gene are MDHEN and SYDVKM. Trimming cost V 4 bases and J 3 bases, with 15 bases left between them. The CDR3 is 15 amino acids. CDR3 coding DNA: TGTGCCAGCAGTTCACTCGCCGATGGGGACTATGGCTACACCTTC. Translation gives CASSSLADGDYGYTF.

DNA for the CDR3: TGTGCCAGCAGTCAGACAGGGAAAAGCGGCTACACCTTC. This gives the protein CASSQTGKSGYTF. The gene calls are TRBV6-5 and TRBJ1-2; TRBD1 matches 7 bases. Germline values: CDR1 MNHEY, CDR2 SVGAGI. The CDR3 covers 13 residues. With 5 bases clipped from V and 8 bases from J, the junction kept 8 bases outside the gene matches.

This clone was found a few times. This rearrangement joins TRBV19 to TRBJ1-5; D call uncertain. CDR3 length equals 14 residues. The V gene lost 3 bases and the J gene lost 3 bases, with 9 bases spanning the gap. Germline values: CDR1 LNHDA, CDR2 SQIVND (reference sequence). This chain's CDR3 is CASSIGLINQPQHF. For the CDR3, the DNA is TGTGCCAGTAGTATCGGGCTGATCAATCAGCCCCAGCATTTT.